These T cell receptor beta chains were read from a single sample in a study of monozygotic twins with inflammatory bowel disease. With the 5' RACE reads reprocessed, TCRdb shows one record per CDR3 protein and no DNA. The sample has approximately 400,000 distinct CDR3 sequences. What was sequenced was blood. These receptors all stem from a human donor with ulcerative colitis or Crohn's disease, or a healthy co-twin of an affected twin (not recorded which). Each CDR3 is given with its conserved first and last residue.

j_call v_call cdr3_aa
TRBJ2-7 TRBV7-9 CASSSVGTAYEQYF
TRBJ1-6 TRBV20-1 CSAENLQGLNSPLHF
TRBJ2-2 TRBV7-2 CASRLTGVDGELFF
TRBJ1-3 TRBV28 CASIPTADRHGNTIYF
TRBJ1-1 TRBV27 CASSERQGRAEAFF
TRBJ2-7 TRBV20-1 CSAGTGRVYEQYF
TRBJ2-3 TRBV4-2 CASSQEGGGTDTQYF
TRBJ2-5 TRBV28 CASSSGGLVETQYF
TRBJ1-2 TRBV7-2 CASSPRPNGDGYTF
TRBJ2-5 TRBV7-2 CASSLGGSLGETQYF
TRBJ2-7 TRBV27 CASQLSGSSEQYF
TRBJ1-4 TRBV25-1 CASSEEGLGEKLFF
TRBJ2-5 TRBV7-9 CASSLTREETQYF
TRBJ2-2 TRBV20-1 CSAQGDRTGELFF
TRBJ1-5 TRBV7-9 CASSLTGVSQPQHF
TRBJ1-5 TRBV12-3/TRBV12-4 CASGQTGGNQPQHF
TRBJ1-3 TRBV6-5 CASSTRNTIYF
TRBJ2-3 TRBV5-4 CASSLLWQGLEDTQYF
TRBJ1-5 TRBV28 CASSLVISQPQHF
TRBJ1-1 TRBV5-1 CASSGGIQKWGTEAFF
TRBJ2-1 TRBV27 CASSLTSGRAYHEQFF
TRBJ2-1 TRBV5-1 CASRPESYNEQFF
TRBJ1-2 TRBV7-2 CASSTKDRAGDGYTF
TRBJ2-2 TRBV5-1 CASSNLQGVTGELFF
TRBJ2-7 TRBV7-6 CASSFSGTSGSSEQYF
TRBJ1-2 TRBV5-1 CASSLGDPPYGYTF
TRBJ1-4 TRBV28 CASSLTAGGKLFF
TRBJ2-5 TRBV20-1 CSARDLSGGAQETQYF
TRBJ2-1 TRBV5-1 CASSRLAGISYNEQFF
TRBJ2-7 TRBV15 CATSKMQAGAIEQYF
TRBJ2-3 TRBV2 CASSVGPDTQYF
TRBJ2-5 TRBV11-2 CASSYWPTGGGETQYF